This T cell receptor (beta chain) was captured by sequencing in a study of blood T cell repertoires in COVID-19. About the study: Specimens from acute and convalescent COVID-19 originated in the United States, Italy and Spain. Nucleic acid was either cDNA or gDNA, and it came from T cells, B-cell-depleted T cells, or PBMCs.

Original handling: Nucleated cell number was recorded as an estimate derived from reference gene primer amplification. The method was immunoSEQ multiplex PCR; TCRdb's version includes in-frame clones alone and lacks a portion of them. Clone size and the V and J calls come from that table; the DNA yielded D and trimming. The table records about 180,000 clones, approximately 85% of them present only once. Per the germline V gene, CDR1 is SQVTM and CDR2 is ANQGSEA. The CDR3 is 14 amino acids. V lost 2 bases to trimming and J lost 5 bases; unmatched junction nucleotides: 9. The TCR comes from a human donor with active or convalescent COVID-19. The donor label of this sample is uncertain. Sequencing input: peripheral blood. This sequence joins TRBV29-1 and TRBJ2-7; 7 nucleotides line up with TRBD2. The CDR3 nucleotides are TGCAGCGTTGAAACCGGGACTAATTCACACGAGCAGTACTTC. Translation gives CSVETGTNSHEQYF.